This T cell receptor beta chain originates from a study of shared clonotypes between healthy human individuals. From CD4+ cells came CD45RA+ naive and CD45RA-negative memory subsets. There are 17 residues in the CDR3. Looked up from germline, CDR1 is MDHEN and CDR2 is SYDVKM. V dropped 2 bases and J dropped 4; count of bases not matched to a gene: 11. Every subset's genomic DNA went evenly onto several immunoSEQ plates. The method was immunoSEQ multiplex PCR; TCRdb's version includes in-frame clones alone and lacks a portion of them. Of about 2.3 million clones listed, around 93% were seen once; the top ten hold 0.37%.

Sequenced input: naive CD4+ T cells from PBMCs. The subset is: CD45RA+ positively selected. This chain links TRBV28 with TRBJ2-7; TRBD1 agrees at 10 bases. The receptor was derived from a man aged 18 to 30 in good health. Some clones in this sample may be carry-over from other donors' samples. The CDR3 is CASSLGWGTGVWYEQYF. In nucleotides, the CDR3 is TGTGCCAGCAGTTTAGGCTGGGGGACAGGGGTTTGGTACGAGCAGTACTTC.